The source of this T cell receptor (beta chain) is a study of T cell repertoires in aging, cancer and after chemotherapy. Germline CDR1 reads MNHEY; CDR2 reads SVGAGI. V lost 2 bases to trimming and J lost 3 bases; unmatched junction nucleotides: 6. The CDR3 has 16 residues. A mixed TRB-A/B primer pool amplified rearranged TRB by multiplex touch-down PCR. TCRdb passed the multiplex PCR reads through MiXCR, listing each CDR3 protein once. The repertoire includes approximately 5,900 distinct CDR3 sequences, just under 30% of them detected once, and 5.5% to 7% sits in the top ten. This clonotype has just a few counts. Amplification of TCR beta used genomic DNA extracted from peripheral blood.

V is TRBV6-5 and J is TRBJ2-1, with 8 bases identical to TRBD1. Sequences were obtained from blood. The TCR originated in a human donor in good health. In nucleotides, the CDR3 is TGTGCCAGCAGTTACGCCGCAGGGGGCCTCTACAATGAGCAGTTCTTC. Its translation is CASSYAAGGLYNEQFF.